Presented here are 21 T cell receptor beta chains from one specimen sequenced in a study of T cell responses to AZD1222 COVID-19 vaccine. Method: immunoSEQ multiplex PCR; TCRdb's copy keeps in-frame clones and lacks some. The sample yields about 62,000 clones, over 85% seen once. Material: peripheral blood, obtained on day 0 of AZD1222 vaccination. Receptors were obtained from an adult in good health.

The genes are TRBV7-8 and TRBJ1-2; 7 bases are shared with TRBD1. Per the germline V gene, CDR1 is SGHVS and CDR2 is FQNEAQ. With V trimmed by 3 bases and J by 4 bases, 8 bases remained unmatched. The CDR3 contains 15 residues. CDR3: CASSFRDRAGYGYTF. The CDR3 DNA follows: TGTGCCAGCAGCTTCCGCGACAGGGCGGGCTATGGCTACACCTTC. The full variable domain, with the rest looked up from reference TRBV7-8 and TRBJ1-2, is GAGVSQSPRYKVAKRGQDVALRCDPISGHVSLFWYQQALGQGPEFLTYFQNEAQLDKSGLPSDRFFAERPEGSVSTLKIQRTQQEDSAVYLCASSFRDRAGYGYTFGSGTRLTVV.

The chain has TRBV2 and TRBJ1-5, with 9 bases lining up with TRBD1. V trimming: 2 bases; J trimming: 1 base; junction bases outside the gene matches: 3. The germline V gene encodes CDR1 SNHLY and CDR2 FYNNEI. This CDR3 has 16 amino acids. This CDR3 is CASSETTGGSNQPQHF. Here the CDR3 DNA reads TGTGCCAGCAGTGAAACCACAGGGGGCAGCAATCAGCCCCAGCATTTT.

The CDR3 region has the DNA TGTGCCAGCAGCAAGGGGACCACCCGCCGGGGTGAAAAACTGTTTTTT. It specifies CASSKGTTRRGEKLFF. V gene TRBV7-6 combines with J gene TRBJ1-4; D perhaps matches TRBD1 (5 bases). The CDR3 consists of 16 residues. Trimming took 5 bases from V and 7 from J, leaving 20 bases between them. Germline V gene data show CDR1 as SGHVS and CDR2 as FNYEAQ.

The chain couples TRBV6-6 to TRBJ1-2; D is perhaps TRBD1 (5 bases). Germline V gene sequence: CDR1 MNHNY, CDR2 SVGAGI (reference sequence). V was trimmed by 7 bases and J by 4 bases, leaving 19 bases between them. The CDR3 extends over 15 amino acids. CDR3 DNA: TGTGCCAGCACCAACCCGGGACGGCTTAGCTATGGCTACACCTTC. Protein: CASTNPGRLSYGYTF.

CDR3 amino acids: CASSQNIGAGELFF. The CDR3 coding sequence is TGTGCCAGCAGCCAAAATATAGGCGCCGGGGAGCTGTTTTTT. The chain has TRBV3-1 (or the pseudogene TRBV3-2) and TRBJ2-2; D remains ambiguous. V gave up 2 bases and J gave up 6 bases, with 10 bases separating them. The germline CDR1 and CDR2 sequences are LGHDT and YNNKEL (reference sequence). The CDR3 runs to 14 residues.

V usage is TRBV7-3 and J usage is TRBJ2-7, with 8 bases matching TRBD1. This CDR3 region has 15 residues. The germline V gene encodes CDR1 SGHTA and CDR2 FQGTGA. The V and J ends lost 2 bases and 4 bases, in that order; junction bases with no gene match: 7. The CDR3 sequence: CASSLLPGGAYEQYF. CDR3 DNA: TGTGCCAGCAGCTTACTGCCAGGGGGCGCGTACGAGCAGTACTTC.

J is TRBJ1-5 and V is TRBV3-1 (or the pseudogene TRBV3-2), with D tentatively TRBD1 (5 bases). The V end was cut by 1 base, the J end by 2 bases, with 9 bases between. CDR1 is LGHDT, CDR2 YNNKEL, per germline (reference sequence). The CDR3 runs 15 residues. The CDR3 here is CASSQGGVGNQPQHF. The CDR3, as DNA: TGTGCCAGCAGCCAAGGGGGGGTGGGCAATCAGCCCCAGCATTTT.

This chain links TRBV12-3 or TRBV12-4 with TRBJ1-2; 8 bases are shared with TRBD1. With 6 bases clipped from V and 6 bases from J, the junction kept 6 bases outside the gene matches. This CDR3 is 13 amino acids long. CDR3 in DNA: TGTGCCAGCAGCTGGACAGGGTGGGATGGCTACACCTTC. This translates into CASSWTGWDGYTF.

This chain uses TRBV23-1 with TRBJ1-5; perhaps TRBD1 as D (5 bases). TRBV23-1 is an open reading frame whose function is uncertain. With 3 bases removed from V and 7 bases from J, the gap between germline ends came to 19 bases. This CDR3 has 16 amino acids. The CDR3 reads CASSHPPGGAGQPQHF. CDR3 DNA sequence: TGCGCCAGCAGTCACCCCCCAGGAGGGGCAGGGCAGCCCCAGCATTTT.

This clone was seen a single time. The V gene is TRBV4-1, the J gene TRBJ2-5; a weak D match, TRBD2 (6 bases). Germline CDR1 reads MGHRA; CDR2 reads YSYEKL. V shed 2 bases and J shed 0 bases, with 10 bases lying between them. The CDR3 has 15 amino acids. The CDR3 DNA is TGCGCCAGCAGCCAATTGGCGGGACACCAAGAGACCCAGTACTTC. As protein: CASSQLAGHQETQYF.

This clone came up once. This chain links TRBV5-1 with TRBJ2-5; D may be TRBD2 (7 bases). Germline values: CDR1 SGHRS, CDR2 YFSETQ. V lost 0 bases and J lost 2, with 11 bases in between. This CDR3 spans 15 amino acids. The CDR3 nucleotides read TGCGCCAGCAGCTTGGAGGGGGGGAGACAAGAGACCCAGTACTTC. Protein sequence: CASSLEGGRQETQYF.

The V and J genes are TRBV2 and TRBJ1-5, with 8 bases fitting TRBD1. V shed 5 bases and J 5 bases; nucleotides not matched to a gene: 5. This CDR3 has 14 amino acids. Germline V gene sequence: CDR1 SNHLY, CDR2 FYNNEI. This chain's CDR3 is CASSPTGAHQPQHF. Written as DNA, the CDR3 is TGTGCCAGCAGTCCGACAGGGGCCCATCAGCCCCAGCATTTT.

The V gene is TRBV11-2, the J gene TRBJ2-7; TRBD2 agrees at 8 bases. From germline, CDR1 is SGHAT and CDR2 FQNNGV. Trimming took 5 bases from V and 1 from J; bases not matched to a gene: 16. The CDR3 totals 18 residues. The CDR3 DNA follows: TGTGCCAGCAGCCCAGACCCTAGGATAGCGGGGTTTTCCTACGAGCAGTACTTC. Its translation is CASSPDPRIAGFSYEQYF. Full variable domain (missing parts from reference TRBV11-2 and TRBJ2-7): EAGVAQSPRYKIIEKRQSVAFWCNPISGHATLYWYQQILGQGPKLLIQFQNNGVVDDSQLPKDRFSAERLKGVDSTLKIQPAKLEDSAVYLCASSPDPRIAGFSYEQYFGPGTRLTVT.

This chain uses TRBV6-2 or TRBV6-3 with TRBJ1-5, with a possible D match to TRBD1 (5 bases). V lost 0 bases and J lost 5, with 14 bases in between. The CDR3 length is 16 residues. Looked up from germline, CDR1 is MNHEY and CDR2 is SVGEGT. CDR3: CASSYSTGRRHQPQHF. The CDR3 DNA is TGTGCCAGCAGTTACTCAACGGGGCGCCGTCATCAGCCCCAGCATTTT.

The rearrangement joins TRBV19 to TRBJ1-5, with TRBD1 identical over 11 bases. CDR1 is LNHDA and CDR2 is SQIVND in the germline V gene (reference sequence). Trimming removed 5 bases from V and 6 bases from J; junction bases left unmatched: 3. The CDR3 contains 14 residues. For the CDR3, the DNA is TGTGCCAGTAGTGGGACAGGGGGAAGTCAGCCCCAGCATTTT. Protein: CASSGTGGSQPQHF.

The V gene is TRBV3-1 (or the pseudogene TRBV3-2), the J gene TRBJ1-2; tentatively, D is TRBD1 (5 bases). V was clipped by 0 bases and J by 5 bases, with 13 bases between them. The CDR3 length is 15 residues. Germline values: CDR1 LGHDT, CDR2 YNNKEL (reference sequence). The CDR3 DNA reads as TGTGCCAGCAGCCAAGAACGCCGGGGCGGTTATGGCTACACCTTC. It is translated as CASSQERRGGYGYTF.

The chain couples TRBV3-1 (or the pseudogene TRBV3-2) to TRBJ1-1, with D perhaps matching TRBD1 (5 bases). This CDR3 spans 15 amino acids. Between the trimmed V and J ends, which lost 3 bases and 2 bases, there was a span of 13 bases. Germline CDR1 reads LGHDT; CDR2 reads YNNKEL (reference sequence). The CDR3 protein is CASSQHGGGNTEAFF. In DNA, the CDR3 is TGTGCCAGCAGCCAGCACGGTGGGGGAAACACTGAAGCTTTCTTT.

The rearrangement joins TRBV6-5 to TRBJ1-1; D is uncertain. CDR1 is MNHEY and CDR2 is SVGAGI in the germline V gene. With 6 bases removed from V and 1 base from J, the gap between germline ends came to 12 bases. The CDR3 has 14 residues. The CDR3 sequence: CASRHTSQNTEAFF. The CDR3, as DNA: TGTGCCAGCAGGCACACCAGCCAGAACACTGAAGCTTTCTTT.

V usage is TRBV11-2 and J usage is TRBJ2-5, with D possibly TRBD2 on 5 matching bases. CDR3 length equals 13 residues. Trimming pared 5 bases from V and 5 bases from J, leaving 12 bases between. Germline-derived CDR1 and CDR2 are SGHAT and FQNNGV. The chain's CDR3 is CASSGRGRETQYF. In DNA, the CDR3 is TGTGCCAGCAGCGGCCGAGGGCGGGAGACCCAGTACTTC.

This chain links TRBV7-3 with TRBJ2-2; TRBD2 matches 13 bases. CDR1 is SGHTA, CDR2 FQGTGA, per germline. With V trimmed by 3 bases and J by 2 bases, 9 bases remained unmatched. The CDR3 sequence is 19 residues long. Here the CDR3 reads CASSFGSGLAGANTGELFF. The CDR3 DNA sequence: TGTGCCAGCAGCTTTGGGAGTGGACTAGCGGGGGCCAACACCGGGGAGCTGTTTTTT.

Comment on this clone: Other DNA variants within this sample encode the same CDR3. The chain combines TRBV27 with TRBJ2-7; the match to TRBD1 covers 7 bases. The V segment lost 9 bases and the J segment 1 base; nucleotides outside the gene matches: 3. The germline CDR1 and CDR2 sequences are MNHEY and SMNVEV (reference sequence). The CDR3 runs 12 residues. CDR3 DNA: TGTGCCAGTAGGACAGGATCCTACGAGCAGTACTTC. Protein sequence: CASRTGSYEQYF.